This T cell receptor (beta chain) emerged from a study of CD8+ T cells in alopecia areata. Study in general: Those patients who were treated received oral tofacitinib, which was given at 5 to 10 mg twice daily for moderate-to-severe alopecia areata. Tofacitinib lasted 6 to 18 months, then 6 months off drug.

The sequencing template was cDNA reverse transcribed from extracted RNA. TCRdb's copy holds only in-frame clones and misses some; the assay was immunoSEQ multiplex PCR. The data show about 130,000 clones, around 49% seen once. This clone showed up just a few times. V gave up 0 bases and J gave up 4 bases; unmatched junction bases: 6. The CDR3 contains 15 residues. In germline, CDR1 is SGHNT, CDR2 YYREEE (reference sequence). Specimens obtained from alopecia areata patients comprised lesional scalp punch biopsies and peripheral blood. Investigators sorted PBMCs to obtain both CD4+ and CD8+ T cells. The sequencing used CD8+ T cells sorted from blood, collected at week 0. The chain joins TRBV5-4 to TRBJ2-7, with 8 positions matching TRBD1. This TCR was sampled from a human donor with alopecia areata. CDR3 nucleotide sequence: TGTGCCAGCAGCTTGGACAGGGGGGCTTCATACGAGCAGTACTTC. Its protein is CASSLDRGASYEQYF.